This TCR beta chain was identified during a study of T cells in Graves' hyperthyroidism and ophthalmopathy (dated by TCRdb to about 2019). Some background on the complete study: Peripheral blood samples were taken at the time of initial diagnosis, prior to any treatment. TCR V-J signatures able to tell the groups apart were searched for in a discovery cohort of around 95 patients, of whom 43 had Graves' ophthalmopathy and about 60 had stable Graves' hyperthyroidism. Prospective prediction of ophthalmopathy was tested in an independent validation cohort of 18 to 20 hyperthyroidism patients and 17 patients who later progressed to ophthalmopathy. For training and testing, the 100 or so patients in the discovery cohort were randomly divided in a 7:3 ratio. In addition, the study compared T-cell repertoires in thyroid tissue and in blood from roughly 6 Graves' hyperthyroidism patients. After blood sampling, hyperthyroidism patients were treated with methimazole at a starting dose of 30 mg daily, and ophthalmopathy patients were treated with high-dose intravenous methylprednisolone. According to the paper, TCR Vbeta CDR3 sequencing was carried out on 120 to 150 peripheral blood samples, which came from 40 to 45 ophthalmopathy, approximately 72 hyperthyroidism and roughly 17 progressor patients. General conclusions and limits of the study: In cross-validation, a model built on a 13 V-J signature told ophthalmopathy apart from stable hyperthyroidism with approximately 91% sensitivity and about 81% specificity, and in testing the same model reached 80%/75%. Most expanded thyroid clonotypes (frequency above 0.001) were also found in blood, which suggests that blood repertoires may mirror thyroid immune responses. In validation, the model predicted progression to ophthalmopathy a median of roughly 6.5 months before onset, with over 55% sensitivity and 72.22% specificity. Sample size was not statistically predetermined, and investigators were not blinded to group allocation.

This clonotype was recorded at least ten times. The target of this receptor is not known. No base quality information exists; no much larger clone differs at one position. Amplification of TCR beta CDR3 regions was carried out from RNA transcripts. The first round of RT-PCR for the TCR CDR3 was performed with the HTBI primer set and the Qiagen OneStep RT-PCR kit. A second multiplex PCR round built the libraries, followed by size selection and purification. Sequencing of the libraries was done on an Illumina HiSeq2000 using paired-end 100 bp reads. Under the source paper's analysis protocol: SOAPnuke was used to process the raw data, throwing out any read that contained adapters or uncalled bases, had a mean Phred below 15, or lacked an exact constant-primer or identifier match. High-quality paired reads were merged using COPE v1.2.5, and each unique nucleotide sequence was defined as a clonotype. MiTCR v1.1 was used to align the clonotypes against IMGT TRBV, TRBD and TRBJ reference segments. Analysis was restricted to V-J combinations with a frequency above 0.0001, which covered about 99% of repertoires. A TCS score was defined as the ratio between F50 (clonal expansion) and ExV (chaos), using BLOSUM62-based TCRdist between CDR3 peptides within each V-J. Welch's t-statistics and random forest reduced roughly 540 V-J features to 10 to 15, which were used in a naive Bayes classifier (R e1071). The public reads were run again by TCRdb, first through fastp at Q25 and then through MiXCR, and only productive beta chains were kept. Records with the same CDR3 protein are collapsed into one entry carrying the most frequent genes and DNA. The V and J calls shown here were made by TCRdb, not taken from the authors' results. The sample records roughly 300,000 distinct CDR3 sequences, approximately 15% of which are singletons. The ten largest clones capture just under 25% of the sample.

The CDR3, cysteine through phenylalanine, is 14 amino acids long. Only the CDR3 region is kept as DNA, spanning 42 bases read in frame from base 1. The CDR1 and CDR2 encoded by the germline V gene (reference sequence) are WNHNN and SYGVQD. V was cut back by 0 bases and J by 6 bases, leaving a gap of 9 bases between them. Stable Graves' hyperthyroidism was defined as no progression to ophthalmopathy during 18 months of follow-up. Hyperthyroidism patients were aged 18 to 65 years and newly diagnosed, with disease duration of less than 2 months. Any patient with an uncontrolled infection, another autoimmune disease, pregnancy or lactation was excluded. Clinical symptoms, serum thyroxine and TRAb, thyroid ultrasound, and orbital computed tomography formed the basis for the diagnoses. Ficoll-Paque density gradient centrifugation was used to isolate PBMCs from about 9 ml of fresh peripheral blood. Total RNA was extracted using Trizol reagent, and RNA quality was assessed on an Agilent 2100 Bioanalyzer.

The rearrangement joined TRBV10-1 to TRBJ1-5; the D gene is unclear. The sequenced material came from blood. The receptor was derived from a woman aged 25 to 39 with Graves' hyperthyroidism. CDR3 region: CASSESKGGQPQHF. DNA sequence: TGCGCCAGCAGTGAGTCCAAGGGCGGTCAGCCCCAGCATTTT.